This entry features one TCR beta chain sequence. This clone was seen more than once but under ten times. No cognate antigen has been identified for it. No clone much larger than this one lies a single base away; base qualities are absent. In the same sample, other DNA sequences code for this CDR3. Donors were healthy HIV-negative adults with no recently reported acute infections or vaccinations. All donors were Caucasian adults living in Nashville, Tennessee, USA. CD4+ T cells were enriched through magnetic negative selection, after which naive cells were positively selected on CD45RA and the remaining negative fraction served as the memory subset. Blood was collected by leukapheresis, and PBMCs were isolated by Ficoll-Histopaque density gradient centrifugation and then cryopreserved in liquid nitrogen vapor phase. Purity and quantity of every magnetically sorted T cell population were checked by analytical flow cytometry. Each sorted fraction had its genomic DNA isolated and then quantified by UV absorbance on a Nanodrop 2000c.

Using the deep immunoSEQ assay, multiplex PCR amplified TCR CDR3 regions from genomic DNA. Extracted genomic DNA from each cell subset was spread evenly across all wells of several immunoSEQ 96-well plates, with each plate serving as a replicate. For sorted subsets, around 0.2 ug genomic DNA, equal to tens of thousands of T cell genomes, was loaded into each replicate PCR. Purified libraries were measured with a Qubit 3.0 fluorometer, size-checked on a Bioanalyzer 2100, and measured again with the KAPA Library Quantification kit. Each immunoSEQ 96-well plate was sequenced on its own single-read 150-cycle Illumina NextSeq 550 flow cell. In the original analysis: Because only junctional sequences without quality scores were contained in the immunoSEQ output, filtering matching that applied to full-length reads could not be performed. Sequences were annotated with PyIR, a Python wrapper for IgBLAST v1.9, and V/J genes and CDR3 were assigned using IMGT germline references. Reads were filtered out if the reads had weak V/J assignments (E-value above 1e-6), no CDR3, stop codons, out-of-frame junctions, or ambiguous translated residues. V3J clonotypes were defined by identical inferred V gene, J gene, and CDR3 amino acid sequence. Percentage overlap between repertoires was computed as shared unique clonotypes divided by the size of the smaller repertoire. Three approaches were used to assess repertoire richness: RTK rarefaction, the Chao1 estimator, and Recon v2.1 estimates of unobserved clonotypes. OLGA was used to compute generation probabilities for all TCRbeta clonotypes that the gDNA method yielded from a few donors. Not all clones reach the TCRdb copy of this immuneACCESS table, which keeps in-frame sequences only. Checked studies attribute under half of the gap to unresolved V genes and leave the rest unexplained. V, J and clone size were drawn from that table, and D and trimming were deduced from the DNA. The sample yields 2 million to 2.5 million clones; about 95% were counted once. The ten largest make up more than 0.1% of the sample.

The sample is drawn from a study of shared clonotypes between healthy human individuals (dated by TCRdb to 2020 to 2022). As for the study more broadly: Two women and a few men aged 18 to 49 years were included in the cohort. For each donor, three plates each were used for CD4 naive and CD4 memory, two plates were used for CD8 naive, and one plate was used for CD8 memory. To estimate repertoire size and how much clonotype sharing occurs between individuals, the study deeply sequenced the blood TCR repertoires of roughly 5 healthy adults. To increase sequencing depth and limit assay-specific biases, different laboratories used diverse techniques to prepare libraries and sequence TCR repertoires. Leukapheresis yielded between about 0.9 and 10 billion PBMCs per donor.

General conclusions and limits of the study: About 5% of naive CD4, roughly 3.5% of naive CD8, 2.3% of memory CD4, and over 0.35% of memory CD8 clonotypes were shared across several donors. Naive subsets generally had larger estimated clonotype richness than memory subsets. Even with the large sequencing depth, rarefaction of the sorted-subset datasets indicated that sequencing was incomplete. Pairwise subsampling led to the expectation that sequencing depth would affect the degree of clonotype sharing among donors. Sampling was restricted to blood, and TCR repertoires in tissue are likely to differ from TCR repertoires in blood. Higher generation probabilities were observed for clonotypes shared by all four sorted-subset donors than for non-shared clonotypes. The genetic and exposure-history diversity represented was limited by the small number of donors.

Trimmed from V: 0 bases; trimmed from J: 7 bases; junction bases lacking a gene match: 1. In the germline V gene, CDR1 corresponds to SGHRS and CDR2 to YFSETQ. The CDR3, from cysteine to phenylalanine, totals 14 residues. Only the CDR3 region is kept as DNA, spanning 42 bases read in frame from base 1. The sample comprised naive CD4+ T cells sorted from blood. In the paper's terms, the cell subset or site label means: CD45RA+ positively selected. The clonotype comes from a man aged 18 to 29 in good health. Recombination joined TRBV5-1 with TRBJ1-6; the central 7 bases match TRBD1. The sequenced DNA: TGCGCCAGCAGCTTGGAAGGGGGCAATTCACCCCTCCACTTT. Translated, it reads CASSLEGGNSPLHF.